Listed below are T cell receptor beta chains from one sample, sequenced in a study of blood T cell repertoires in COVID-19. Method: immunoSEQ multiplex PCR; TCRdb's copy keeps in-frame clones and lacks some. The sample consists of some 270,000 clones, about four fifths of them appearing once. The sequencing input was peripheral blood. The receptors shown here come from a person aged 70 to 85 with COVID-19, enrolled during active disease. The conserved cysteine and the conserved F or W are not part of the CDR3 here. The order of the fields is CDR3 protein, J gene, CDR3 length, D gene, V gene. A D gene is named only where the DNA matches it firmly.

CDR3 protein: ASSLSLVSGRYNEQF
J gene: TRBJ2-1
CDR3 length: 15
D gene: TRBD2
V gene: TRBV5-1

CDR3 protein: ASSRDRDYEQY
J gene: TRBJ2-7
CDR3 length: 11
D gene: TRBD1
V gene: TRBV23-1

CDR3 protein: ARGAPETQY
J gene: TRBJ2-5
CDR3 length: 9
D gene: .
V gene: TRBV28

CDR3 protein: ASSMGLAESTDTQY
J gene: TRBJ2-3
CDR3 length: 14
D gene: TRBD2
V gene: TRBV7-2

CDR3 protein: ASKSGGEPTGELF
J gene: TRBJ2-2
CDR3 length: 13
D gene: TRBD2
V gene: TRBV19

CDR3 protein: ASSDSPTGQETQY
J gene: TRBJ2-5
CDR3 length: 13
D gene: .
V gene: TRBV7-9

CDR3 protein: ASSLDRADTQY
J gene: TRBJ2-3
CDR3 length: 11
D gene: .
V gene: TRBV12-3/TRBV12-4

CDR3 protein: ASSVSSVLREQY
J gene: TRBJ2-7
CDR3 length: 12
D gene: .
V gene: TRBV7-2

CDR3 protein: ASSPSGQVGQPQH
J gene: TRBJ1-5
CDR3 length: 13
D gene: TRBD1
V gene: TRBV18

CDR3 protein: ASDPGLAGAGEQY
J gene: TRBJ2-7
CDR3 length: 13
D gene: TRBD2
V gene: TRBV5-1

CDR3 protein: ASSLIAGSYNEQF
J gene: TRBJ2-1
CDR3 length: 13
D gene: TRBD2
V gene: TRBV7-2

CDR3 protein: ASSRSGRAGTDTQY
J gene: TRBJ2-3
CDR3 length: 14
D gene: TRBD2
V gene: TRBV7-2

CDR3 protein: ASGFPGQDIQY
J gene: TRBJ2-4
CDR3 length: 11
D gene: TRBD1
V gene: TRBV28

CDR3 protein: ASSLPTGAGGLEQY
J gene: TRBJ2-7
CDR3 length: 14
D gene: .
V gene: TRBV28

CDR3 protein: ARVGPSGPSSYNEQF
J gene: TRBJ2-1
CDR3 length: 15
D gene: .
V gene: TRBV7-7

CDR3 protein: ASSVLPSYNEQF
J gene: TRBJ2-1
CDR3 length: 12
D gene: .
V gene: TRBV27

CDR3 protein: ASSFRTGRNTEAF
J gene: TRBJ1-1
CDR3 length: 13
D gene: TRBD1
V gene: TRBV6-6

CDR3 protein: ASSLSWTGVAEQY
J gene: TRBJ2-7
CDR3 length: 13
D gene: TRBD1
V gene: TRBV5-5

CDR3 protein: ASSRRGSGEKLF
J gene: TRBJ1-4
CDR3 length: 12
D gene: TRBD1
V gene: TRBV3-1/TRBV3-2

CDR3 protein: ATRAGGGSNQPQH
J gene: TRBJ1-5
CDR3 length: 13
D gene: .
V gene: TRBV24-1

CDR3 protein: ASSLAGGLPVNRNEQF
J gene: TRBJ2-1
CDR3 length: 16
D gene: .
V gene: TRBV5-1

CDR3 protein: ASSLGVYEQY
J gene: TRBJ2-7
CDR3 length: 10
D gene: .
V gene: TRBV7-9

CDR3 protein: ASSPGLAGEYEQY
J gene: TRBJ2-7
CDR3 length: 13
D gene: TRBD2
V gene: TRBV3-1/TRBV3-2

CDR3 protein: ASSWTGVPTYEQY
J gene: TRBJ2-7
CDR3 length: 13
D gene: TRBD1
V gene: TRBV5-5

CDR3 protein: ASSLAASGSTEQF
J gene: TRBJ2-1
CDR3 length: 13
D gene: TRBD2
V gene: TRBV7-3

CDR3 protein: ASSELAGVGSYNEQF
J gene: TRBJ2-1
CDR3 length: 15
D gene: TRBD2
V gene: TRBV7-7

CDR3 protein: ASSQGQYNEQF
J gene: TRBJ2-1
CDR3 length: 11
D gene: .
V gene: TRBV14

CDR3 protein: ASSFGSGGHQETQY
J gene: TRBJ2-5
CDR3 length: 14
D gene: TRBD2
V gene: TRBV7-9

CDR3 protein: ASRGVNTDTQY
J gene: TRBJ2-3
CDR3 length: 11
D gene: .
V gene: TRBV12-3/TRBV12-4

CDR3 protein: ASSRGQRTSYEQY
J gene: TRBJ2-7
CDR3 length: 13
D gene: .
V gene: TRBV21-1

CDR3 protein: ASSGGLAGGTDTQY
J gene: TRBJ2-3
CDR3 length: 14
D gene: TRBD2
V gene: TRBV5-1

CDR3 protein: ASSPEGQVGFEQF
J gene: TRBJ2-1
CDR3 length: 13
D gene: TRBD1
V gene: TRBV9

CDR3 protein: ASSSQGGRSNTEAF
J gene: TRBJ1-1
CDR3 length: 14
D gene: .
V gene: TRBV2

CDR3 protein: ASSLTVGGNEQF
J gene: TRBJ2-1
CDR3 length: 12
D gene: .
V gene: TRBV11-2

CDR3 protein: AWRPGGGGYGYT
J gene: TRBJ1-2
CDR3 length: 12
D gene: TRBD1
V gene: TRBV30

CDR3 protein: ASSLTLPVGTESYQPQH
J gene: TRBJ1-5
CDR3 length: 17
D gene: TRBD1
V gene: TRBV6-2/TRBV6-3

CDR3 protein: ASSPTSFPNYGYT
J gene: TRBJ1-2
CDR3 length: 13
D gene: .
V gene: TRBV27

CDR3 protein: ASSLGTGMDEQF
J gene: TRBJ2-1
CDR3 length: 12
D gene: TRBD1
V gene: TRBV7-9

CDR3 protein: ASSTEETQY
J gene: TRBJ2-5
CDR3 length: 9
D gene: .
V gene: TRBV7-2

CDR3 protein: ASSYSMQTYNEQF
J gene: TRBJ2-1
CDR3 length: 13
D gene: .
V gene: TRBV6-5

CDR3 protein: ATSRRGADQPQH
J gene: TRBJ1-5
CDR3 length: 12
D gene: .
V gene: TRBV15

CDR3 protein: ASSLRDRGLNEQF
J gene: TRBJ2-1
CDR3 length: 13
D gene: TRBD1
V gene: TRBV7-2

CDR3 protein: ASSHGDTQPQH
J gene: TRBJ1-5
CDR3 length: 11
D gene: .
V gene: TRBV3-1/TRBV3-2

CDR3 protein: ASSSYLSGRPGELF
J gene: TRBJ2-2
CDR3 length: 14
D gene: TRBD2
V gene: TRBV6-2/TRBV6-3

CDR3 protein: ASSYLQGSGYEQY
J gene: TRBJ2-7
CDR3 length: 13
D gene: .
V gene: TRBV5-1

CDR3 protein: ASSQALAGAGETQY
J gene: TRBJ2-5
CDR3 length: 14
D gene: TRBD2
V gene: TRBV3-1/TRBV3-2

CDR3 protein: ASSIAVAVDIQY
J gene: TRBJ2-4
CDR3 length: 12
D gene: .
V gene: TRBV19

CDR3 protein: ASSQAIRTRNTGELF
J gene: TRBJ2-2
CDR3 length: 15
D gene: TRBD2
V gene: TRBV3-1/TRBV3-2

CDR3 protein: ASRQTEKLF
J gene: TRBJ1-4
CDR3 length: 9
D gene: .
V gene: TRBV2

CDR3 protein: ASSSNQGAGYNEQF
J gene: TRBJ2-1
CDR3 length: 14
D gene: TRBD1
V gene: TRBV11-2